Presented here are 10 T cell receptor beta chains from one specimen sequenced in a study of shared clonotypes between healthy human individuals. The repertoire was sequenced with immunoSEQ multiplex PCR; TCRdb's copy has only in-frame clones and lacks some. This sample has under 700,000 clones, with 95% found just once. CD8 cells classed as naive were CD45RO-negative and positively selected for CCR7, excluding terminally differentiated effector memory CD45RA+ cells. The sample taken for sequencing was naive CD8+ T cells sorted from blood. Receptors were obtained from a woman aged 25 to 39 in good health.

The J gene is TRBJ2-2, the V gene TRBV28, with 12 nucleotides matching TRBD2. Losses at the gene ends were 10 bases for V and 0 bases for J; bases not matched to a gene: 9. Germline CDR1 is MDHEN and CDR2 is SYDVKM. This CDR3 is 17 amino acids long. CDR3 sequence (DNA): TGTGCCACTATCACTAGCGGGAGGCCAGCGAACACCGGGGAGCTGTTTTTT. Translated: CATITSGRPANTGELFF.

This chain joins TRBV6-6 and TRBJ2-1; no reliable D call. This CDR3 contains 12 residues. V dropped 3 bases and J dropped 9 bases, with 9 bases sitting between them. Germline V lookup: CDR1 MNHNY, CDR2 SVGAGI (reference sequence). The CDR3 is CASSYGSGEQFF. For the CDR3, the DNA is TGTGCCAGCAGTTATGGATCGGGTGAGCAGTTCTTC.

V and J are TRBV19 and TRBJ2-7; 7 nucleotides line up with TRBD2. The length of the CDR3 is 13 residues. V gave up 3 bases and J gave up 4 bases; unmatched junction bases: 3. Germline CDR1 and CDR2: LNHDA and SQIVND (reference sequence). The DNA of the CDR3 is TGTGCCAGTAGTATGTGGCGGGGGTACGAGCAGTACTTC. This translates into CASSMWRGYEQYF.

J is TRBJ2-7 and V is TRBV5-8, with a possible D match to TRBD2 (6 bases). With 4 bases removed from V and 6 bases from J, the gap between germline ends came to 14 bases. CDR3 length: 13 residues. Germline CDR1 SGHTS, CDR2 YDEGEE. The CDR3 region is CASSSRGGVEQYF. The CDR3 bases are TGTGCCAGCAGCAGTCGTGGAGGGGTCGAGCAGTACTTC.

This chain connects TRBV4-1 to TRBJ1-1; D uncertain. Germline CDR1 MGHRA, CDR2 YSYEKL. The V end was cut by 3 bases, the J end by 1 base, with 12 bases between. The CDR3 loop spans 15 amino acids. CDR3 nucleotide sequence: TGCGCCAGCAGCCATCGAAGGGCCAAGAACACTGAAGCTTTCTTT. As protein: CASSHRRAKNTEAFF.

The chain couples TRBV7-2 to TRBJ1-6; 8 bases map to TRBD1. The CDR3 loop spans 15 amino acids. Trimming at V came to 5 bases and at J to 9 bases, leaving 9 bases not matched to a gene. Per germline, CDR1 SGHTA and CDR2 FQGNSA. In nucleotides, the CDR3 is TGTGCCAGCAGCCATACAGGGGGGAGGACTTCACCCCTCCACTTT. Its protein product is CASSHTGGRTSPLHF.

The chain combines TRBV19 with TRBJ1-2; D is unresolved. The CDR3 covers 11 residues. The germline gives CDR1 LNHDA, CDR2 SQIVND (reference sequence). The CDR3 protein is CASQRGYGYTF. The CDR3 coding sequence is TGTGCTTCCCAGAGAGGATATGGCTACACCTTC.

The chain employs TRBV7-6 and TRBJ2-1; the match to TRBD1 covers 11 bases. This CDR3 has 17 amino acids. CDR1 and CDR2 (germline): SGHVS, FNYEAQ. Unmatched junction bases numbered 14, after V lost 5 bases and J lost 8 bases. CDR3 sequence (DNA): TGTGCCAGCAGCGTCAGCTCCTGGGGGGACAGGGGGTATGAGCAGTTCTTC. Its protein is CASSVSSWGDRGYEQFF.

Only one count was recorded for this clone. V and J are TRBV19 and TRBJ1-5, with D perhaps TRBD1 (5 bases). The CDR3 runs to 15 residues. V lost 10 bases to trimming and J lost 2 bases, with 18 bases between them. Germline CDR1 reads LNHDA; CDR2 reads SQIVND (reference sequence). The CDR3 DNA is TGTGCCACCGAGCCCGGGGGGATGGGCAATCAGCCCCAGCATTTT. It yields the protein CATEPGGMGNQPQHF.

This clone was counted a single time. This sequence joins TRBV5-1 and TRBJ2-3, with 10 bases that match TRBD2. This CDR3 has 17 amino acids. From germline, CDR1 is SGHRS and CDR2 YFSETQ. Unmatched junction bases numbered 10, after V lost 4 bases and J lost 2 bases. The CDR3 DNA follows: TGCGCCAGCAGCAGACATGGACTAGCGGTTACCACAGATACGCAGTATTTT. Translated, it gives CASSRHGLAVTTDTQYF. Combining the CDR3 with reference TRBV5-1 and TRBJ2-3 gives the whole variable domain KAGVTQTPRYLIKTRGQQVTLSCSPISGHRSVSWYQQTPGQGLQFLFEYFSETQRNKGNFPGRFSGRQFSNSRSEMNVSTLELGDSALYLCASSRHGLAVTTDTQYFGPGTRLTVL.